This TCR beta chain comes out of a study of blood T cell repertoires in COVID-19 (TCRdb year 2020). For the study in its entirety: The collaborator samples originated in the United States, Italy and Spain and spanned the acute and convalescent phases of COVID-19. Sample metadata almost always included a de-identified subject ID, COVID-19 status, age in years and sex. The samples were drawn from the first 160 participants of the ongoing ImmuneRACE study and from some 1,300 subjects provided by 6 global collaborators. The prospective study material was composed of cDNA or gDNA derived from T cells, B-cell-depleted T cells, or PBMCs. The dataset comprised deeply sampled blood TCRbeta repertoires from subjects exposed to, actively infected with, or recovered from COVID-19. The repertoires were released in a freely available public database intended as a resource for research on the immune response to SARS-CoV-2. Where HLA class I and class II types were available, the types were taken from metadata supplied by the sample provider, not from assay-based typing. Beyond this particular receptor, the publication reports: The amount of clinical and demographic metadata varied by source and participant and was provided uncurated.

A word on this clone: The specificity of this receptor is unknown. No base quality values were provided; no much bigger clone lies one nucleotide off.

Collaborating institutions collected whole blood in K2EDTA tubes following their own protocols. Collaborator samples were shipped for TCRbeta analysis as frozen whole blood, isolated PBMCs, or DNA extracted from either sample type. The immunoSEQ Assay, a bias-controlled multiplex PCR, was used to amplify TCRbeta CDR3 regions from genomic DNA. As for the original processing: Nucleated cell counts per sample were estimated from amplification of reference gene primers within the assay. Sequence reads were collapsed and filtered to measure the absolute abundance of every unique TCRbeta CDR3 rearrangement. For each sample, productive Simpson clonality was calculated as the square root of Simpson's diversity index over productive rearrangements. What TCRdb holds here is the immuneACCESS table cut down to in-frame rearrangements. Part of the clones is not present; checked against another copy, under half of the missing clones reflect an unresolved V gene, and the others are unexplained. From that table come the V and J calls and clone size; the DNA was used to work out D and trimming. The sample table lists more than 90,000 clones, 91% of them with a count of one. The leading ten clones occupy roughly 17% of the sample.

Sequencing was carried out using peripheral blood. The receptor comes from a man aged 50 to 60 with acute or convalescent COVID-19.

The CDR3 region has the sequence CASSSGWYRGNEQFF. The nucleotide sequence is TGTGCCAGCAGCTCGGGGTGGTATCGAGGCAATGAGCAGTTCTTC. The V and J genes are TRBV11-2 and TRBJ2-1, and perhaps TRBD2 as D gene, on 5 matching bases. V and J are truncated by 4 bases and 6 bases respectively, leaving an intervening sequence of 16 bases. The germline V gene encodes CDR1 SGHAT and CDR2 FQNNGV. There are 15 amino acids in the CDR3, from cysteine to phenylalanine inclusive. Just CDR3 DNA is preserved here, 45 bases in frame from base 1.